Below, 30 T cell receptor beta chains from the same sample are listed, as sequenced in a study of HIV-infected patients and healthy controls. No cell fractionation was done, so the repertoire covers all unsorted peripheral blood T cells. Alpha and beta constant-region primers primed reverse transcription of around 550 ng RNA. Using multiplexing indices, alpha and beta chain libraries were generated apart by chain-specific third strand synthesis. TCRdb passed the 5' RACE reads through MiXCR, listing each CDR3 protein once. Of about 17,000 distinct CDR3 sequences listed, around 5.5% are singletons. Sample: blood. All receptors come from an adult in good health.

This clonotype was picked up many times. In nucleotides, the CDR3 is TGTGCCAGCAGCACTCCCCGGGGACTAGCGGGGAGAAACACAGATACGCAGTATTTT. This translates into CASSTPRGLAGRNTDTQYF. The chain combines TRBV28 with TRBJ2-3; 13 nucleotides agree with TRBD2. CDR1 and CDR2 from the germline V gene are MDHEN and SYDVKM. V shed 6 bases and J 2 bases; nucleotides not matched to a gene: 14. The CDR3 sequence is 19 residues long.

This clonotype was detected a few times. The J gene is TRBJ1-1, the V gene TRBV6-5; D is uncertain. V lost 0 bases and J lost 3, with 8 bases in between. The germline CDR1 and CDR2 sequences are MNHEY and SVGAGI. The CDR3 has 14 amino acids. The DNA of the CDR3 is TGTGCCAGCAGTTACTCTTCCCGGTACACTGAAGCTTTCTTT. This encodes CASSYSSRYTEAFF.

This clonotype is medium-sized by share. This chain links TRBV7-2 with TRBJ2-7; 10 bases fit TRBD2. J was trimmed by 6 bases and V by 11 bases; bases with no gene match: 10. The CDR3 consists of 13 residues. Germline values: CDR1 SGHTA, CDR2 FQGNSA. The DNA for the CDR3 is TGTGCCGGGGCAACTAGCGGGGCCCTCGAGCAGTACTTC. It is translated as CAGATSGALEQYF.

This clonotype came up many times. The genes are TRBV12-3 or TRBV12-4 and TRBJ1-5; maybe TRBD1 (5 bases). This CDR3 is built from 15 residues. With 5 bases removed from V and 4 bases from J, the gap between germline ends came to 15 bases. Here the CDR3 reads CASSPHLGVNQPQHF. In DNA form, the CDR3 reads TGTGCCAGCAGTCCTCATCTGGGGGTAAATCAGCCCCAGCATTTT.

This clonotype was counted at least ten times. V is TRBV12-3 or TRBV12-4 and J is TRBJ2-5; the match to TRBD2 covers 8 bases. The CDR3 has 18 amino acids. The junction had 14 bases not matched to a gene; V was cut back by 3 bases and J by 2 bases. CDR3 coding DNA: TGTGCCAGCAGTTTCGGTGGTGGAGCGGGGGCCACTCAAGAGACCCAGTACTTC. This sequence encodes CASSFGGGAGATQETQYF.

This clonotype was picked up many times. V is TRBV27 and J is TRBJ2-3; tentative D call: TRBD2 (6 bases). V dropped 1 base and J dropped 0 bases, with 17 bases sitting between them. Germline values: CDR1 MNHEY, CDR2 SMNVEV (reference sequence). The CDR3 is 18 amino acids. The DNA for the CDR3 is TGTGCCAGCAGTTTATTGAGTCTGGCGGGGAGTAGCACAGATACGCAGTATTTT. It translates to CASSLLSLAGSSTDTQYF.

In its sample, this clonotype was seen many times. The CDR3 sequence: CASTVSGGDSGANVLTF. The CDR3 DNA follows: TGTGCCAGTACCGTTAGCGGGGGTGACTCTGGGGCCAACGTCCTGACTTTC. The chain employs TRBV19 and TRBJ2-6; TRBD2 matches 9 bases. The CDR3 contains 17 residues. From germline, CDR1 is LNHDA and CDR2 SQIVND (reference sequence). J was trimmed by 0 bases and V by 7 bases; bases with no gene match: 7.

This clonotype was seen many times. The chain couples TRBV28 to TRBJ1-1; TRBD1 agrees at 8 bases. CDR1 and CDR2 from the germline V gene are MDHEN and SYDVKM. There are 13 residues in the CDR3. As DNA, the CDR3 is TGTGCGACGGCAGGGGGCGTCGTCACTGAAGCTTTCTTT. Amino acids: CATAGGVVTEAFF. The full variable domain, in which reference TRBV28 and TRBJ1-1 provide the parts outside the CDR3, is DVKVTQSSRYLVKRTGEKVFLECVQDMDHENMFWYRQDPGLGLRLIYFSYDVKMKEKGDIPEGYSVSREKKERFSLILESASTNQTSMYLCATAGGVVTEAFFGQGTRLTVV.

There are many counts of this clonotype. The V gene is TRBV9, the J gene TRBJ2-3; 7 nucleotides align to TRBD2. V trimming: 2 bases; J trimming: 2 bases; junction bases outside the gene matches: 5. This CDR3 is built from 15 residues. Germline lookup yields CDR1 SGDLS and CDR2 YYNGEE. In DNA, the CDR3 is TGTGCCAGCAGCGTGGGGGACTACCCCACAGATACGCAGTATTTT. Translated, it gives CASSVGDYPTDTQYF.

This clonotype is labeled as medium-sized. V and J are TRBV7-2 and TRBJ2-3; 10 bases line up with TRBD2. The CDR3 has 16 amino acids. V was pared by 2 bases and J by 6 bases, with 8 bases of the junction left unmatched. Germline V gives CDR1 SGHTA, CDR2 FQGNSA. In DNA form, the CDR3 reads TGTGCCAGCAGCTTATCCGGGACTAGCGCGGGCGATACGCAGTATTTT. It translates to CASSLSGTSAGDTQYF. The full variable domain, with the rest looked up from reference TRBV7-2 and TRBJ2-3, is GAGVSQSPSNKVTEKGKDVELRCDPISGHTALYWYRQSLGQGLEFLIYFQGNSAPDKSGLPSDRFSAERTGGSVSTLTIQRTQQEDSAVYLCASSLSGTSAGDTQYFGPGTRLTVL.

The CDR3 DNA sequence: TGCGCCAGCAGCTGGCAGTACCAAGAGACCCAGTACTTC. This encodes CASSWQYQETQYF. The chain recombines TRBV5-1 with TRBJ2-5, with D hard to call. CDR3 size: 13 residues. Germline CDR1 and CDR2: SGHRS and YFSETQ. V was shortened by 3 bases and J by 0 bases, with 6 bases between the two germline ends.

This clonotype was counted ten times or more. The chain recombines TRBV7-8 with TRBJ2-1; D remains unclear. Trimming removed 1 base at V and 4 bases at J, with 14 bases between. The CDR3 totals 16 residues. Per germline, CDR1 SGHVS and CDR2 FQNEAQ. The CDR3 DNA reads TGTGCCAGCAGCTTAGGACCCCCCGGTCGTTACAATGAGCAGTTCTTC. Protein sequence: CASSLGPPGRYNEQFF. Full variable domain (missing parts from reference TRBV7-8 and TRBJ2-1): GAGVSQSPRYKVAKRGQDVALRCDPISGHVSLFWYQQALGQGPEFLTYFQNEAQLDKSGLPSDRFFAERPEGSVSTLKIQRTQQEDSAVYLCASSLGPPGRYNEQFFGPGTRLTVL.

This clonotype is labeled as medium-sized. This chain links TRBV7-6 with TRBJ1-2, with TRBD1 matching over 7 bases. V dropped 5 bases and J dropped 2; count of bases not matched to a gene: 11. CDR1 is SGHVS, CDR2 FNYEAQ, per germline. This CDR3 spans 16 amino acids. CDR3 sequence: CASSPRTGEGNYGYTF. Written as DNA, the CDR3 is TGTGCCAGCAGCCCGCGGACAGGTGAAGGGAACTATGGCTACACCTTC.

This chain uses TRBV20-1 with TRBJ1-5; 9 positions match TRBD1. Germline CDR1 reads DFQATT; CDR2 reads SNEGSKA (reference sequence). Trimming at V came to 1 base and at J to 5 bases, leaving 6 bases not matched to a gene. The CDR3 loop spans 15 amino acids. The CDR3 region has the DNA TGCAGTGCTAGAGTCACAGGGGGCGTAGATCAGCCCCAGCATTTT. The encoded protein is CSARVTGGVDQPQHF.

This clonotype has a count of ten or more. The chain joins TRBV20-1 to TRBJ1-1; 7 nucleotides align to TRBD1. Germline CDR1 reads DFQATT; CDR2 reads SNEGSKA (reference sequence). This CDR3 region has 16 residues. V lost 8 bases, J lost 0 bases, and 15 bases stayed unmatched. CDR3 protein: CSSPTRGLVVNTEAFF. The CDR3 DNA reads TGCAGTAGTCCCACGAGGGGGCTGGTTGTGAACACTGAAGCTTTCTTT.

The table lists this clonotype with many counts. V and J are TRBV2 and TRBJ2-2; tentatively, D is TRBD1 or TRBD2 (6 bases each). The V gene's germline CDR1 is SNHLY and CDR2 FYNNEI. The V end lost 5 bases, the J end lost 6 bases, and 16 bases lay between the germline ends. The CDR3 has 15 residues. The CDR3 DNA reads as TGTGCCAGCAGTTCGGGGGCTTTGGCTCCCGGGGAGCTGTTTTTT. The encoded protein is CASSSGALAPGELFF.

There are many counts of this clonotype. The gene calls are TRBV7-8 and TRBJ1-1; tentatively, D is TRBD1 (6 bases). CDR1 is SGHVS, CDR2 FQNEAQ, per germline. The CDR3 spans 16 residues. V was clipped by 3 bases and J by 0 bases, with 14 bases between them. CDR3 sequence reads: CASSFYDGGMNTEAFF. CDR3 in DNA: TGTGCCAGCAGCTTTTACGACGGGGGCATGAACACTGAAGCTTTCTTT.

The sample holds many counts of this clonotype. This sequence joins TRBV6-5 and TRBJ2-3, with 12 bases aligning to TRBD2. V shed 7 bases, J shed 5 bases, and the junction held 4 bases outside the gene matches. The CDR3 contains 14 residues. Germline lookup yields CDR1 MNHEY and CDR2 SVGAGI. The CDR3 DNA reads TGTGCCAGCAAACCGGGACTAGCGGGAGATACGCAGTATTTT. Encoded protein: CASKPGLAGDTQYF.

This chain uses TRBV2 with TRBJ2-2; D is undetermined. Germline V lookup: CDR1 SNHLY, CDR2 FYNNEI. With 1 base removed from V and 3 bases from J, the gap between germline ends came to 9 bases. The CDR3 has 15 amino acids. CDR3 loop: CASSEEVPDTGELFF. DNA for the CDR3: TGTGCCAGCAGTGAAGAGGTCCCGGACACCGGGGAGCTGTTTTTT.

This clonotype was counted at least ten times. This sequence joins TRBV18 and TRBJ1-1, with 8 positions matching TRBD1. The CDR3 is made up of 16 amino acids. Germline CDR1 reads KGHSH; CDR2 reads LQKENI. V was clipped by 3 bases and J by 1 base; unmatched bases: 7. CDR3 DNA: TGTGCCAGCTCACCCGTACAGGGGGGAGAGAACACTGAAGCTTTCTTT. It codes for CASSPVQGGENTEAFF.

At least ten counts were recorded for this clonotype. The chain carries TRBV20-1 and TRBJ2-1; TRBD2 matches 8 bases. Germline CDR1 DFQATT, CDR2 SNEGSKA (reference sequence). Trimming cost V 0 bases and J 0 bases; bases outside gene matches: 7. The CDR3 extends over 17 amino acids. The CDR3 sequence is CSARDRNSGVSYNEQFF. The CDR3 nucleotides read TGCAGTGCTAGAGACCGCAATAGCGGGGTCTCCTACAATGAGCAGTTCTTC.

This clonotype was recorded many times. This chain uses TRBV7-2 with TRBJ1-5, with D possibly TRBD1 on 5 matching bases. This CDR3 is 13 amino acids long. The V end lost 4 bases, the J end lost 6 bases, and 10 bases lay between the germline ends. CDR1 is SGHTA and CDR2 is FQGNSA in the germline V gene. The CDR3 DNA reads as TGTGCCAGCAGCTCCGGGACTAGTCAGCCCCAGCATTTT. This gives the protein CASSSGTSQPQHF.

The table lists this clonotype with many counts. V and J are TRBV20-1 and TRBJ2-1; D uncertain. The CDR3 loop spans 13 amino acids. V was pared by 3 bases and J by 4 bases, with 10 bases between. In germline, CDR1 is DFQATT, CDR2 SNEGSKA (reference sequence). The CDR3 loop is CSASCAQYNEQFF. The CDR3, as DNA: TGCAGTGCTAGCTGTGCGCAGTACAATGAGCAGTTCTTC.

This clonotype was seen repeatedly, ten times or more. V is TRBV7-2 and J is TRBJ2-7; 9 bases agree with TRBD1. CDR1 SGHTA and CDR2 FQGNSA come from the germline V gene. Trimming took 1 base from V and 6 from J; bases not matched to a gene: 7. This CDR3 contains 15 residues. The CDR3 protein is CASSLVGTGISEQYF. In nucleotides, the CDR3 is TGTGCCAGCAGCTTAGTGGGGACAGGGATATCCGAGCAGTACTTC.

The table lists this clonotype with a few counts. J is TRBJ2-5 and V is TRBV4-2; 12 nucleotides agree with TRBD2. CDR3 length: 17 residues. J lost 0 bases, V lost 2 bases, and 4 bases had no gene match. Per the germline V gene, CDR1 is LGHNA and CDR2 is YNFKEQ. Here the CDR3 reads CASSQKTSGGNQETQYF. The DNA for the CDR3 is TGTGCCAGCAGCCAAAAAACTAGCGGGGGGAACCAAGAGACCCAGTACTTC.

In its sample, this clonotype was seen many times. The chain employs TRBV3-1 and TRBJ2-3; 8 nucleotides align to TRBD2. CDR1 and CDR2 from the germline V gene are LGHDT and YNNKEL (reference sequence). This CDR3 is built from 15 residues. J was trimmed by 8 bases and V by 1 base; bases with no gene match: 8. For the CDR3, the DNA is TGTGCCAGCAGCCAAGCGTCGGGGGGGCCAGGTACGCAGTATTTT. Translated, it gives CASSQASGGPGTQYF.

This clonotype was observed a few times. The rearrangement uses TRBV7-2 and TRBJ2-5, with 10 bases that match TRBD1. J lost 4 bases, V lost 1 base, and 6 bases had no gene match. CDR3 length equals 16 residues. CDR1 and CDR2 (germline): SGHTA, FQGNSA. The CDR3 is CASSLVGTGARETQYF. The CDR3 nucleotides read TGTGCCAGCAGCTTAGTCGGGACAGGGGCGCGAGAGACCCAGTACTTC.

This clonotype showed up many times. This chain connects TRBV9 to TRBJ1-1; D gene uncertain. With 0 bases removed from V and 0 bases from J, the gap between germline ends came to 9 bases. The CDR3 totals 15 residues. Germline loops: CDR1 SGDLS, CDR2 YYNGEE. The CDR3 here is CASSVGGMMNTEAFF. The DNA of the CDR3 is TGTGCCAGCAGCGTAGGTGGAATGATGAACACTGAAGCTTTCTTT.

In its sample, this clonotype was seen a few times. The V call is TRBV7-2, the J call TRBJ2-5, with a possible D match to TRBD1 (6 bases). Between the trimmed V and J ends, which lost 5 bases and 1 base, there was a span of 11 bases. This CDR3 is built from 14 residues. Per germline, CDR1 SGHTA and CDR2 FQGNSA. The DNA for the CDR3 is TGTGCCAGCAGCCCGCAGACAGGCCAAGAGACCCAGTACTTC. Protein: CASSPQTGQETQYF.

In its sample, this clonotype ranks as medium-sized. The gene calls are TRBV28 and TRBJ1-4, with TRBD1 as a possible D gene (5 bases). The CDR3 is 15 amino acids. CDR1 and CDR2 from the germline V gene are MDHEN and SYDVKM. The ends were cut back, 5 bases at V and 11 bases at J, with 21 bases in the middle. Here the CDR3 DNA reads TGTGCCAGCAGTCTGCGGGGCAAGGTAATGAGGAAACTGTTTTTT. Translated: CASSLRGKVMRKLFF.